What follows are 7 T cell receptor beta chains derived from one specimen sequenced in a study of chronic HIV infection and antiretroviral therapy. MiXCR was run by TCRdb on the 5' RACE reads, yielding one entry per CDR3 protein. This table has approximately 30,000 distinct CDR3 sequences, 7.5% to 10% appearing once. The sample consisted of peripheral blood. These receptors were collected from an adult who had HIV and had not received antiretroviral therapy, or was an uninfected healthy control (not recorded which).

This chain uses TRBV2 with TRBJ1-1; D remains ambiguous. The V and J ends lost 2 bases and 5 bases respectively, with 6 bases between them. The CDR3 extends over 12 amino acids. Germline V gives CDR1 SNHLY, CDR2 FYNNEI. This CDR3 reads CASSELRTEAFF. The CDR3 region has the DNA TGTGCCAGCAGTGAATTGAGGACTGAAGCTTTCTTT.

This chain uses TRBV6-2 or TRBV6-3 with TRBJ2-7, with D possibly matching TRBD1 (6 bases). Germline V gene data show CDR1 as MNHEY and CDR2 as SVGEGT. Trimming pared 7 bases from V and 2 bases from J, leaving 15 bases between. The CDR3 has 14 residues. CDR3 DNA: TGTGCCAGCAACCCCTCGGGACAAACCTACGAGCAGTACTTC. Amino acid sequence: CASNPSGQTYEQYF.

This clonotype was seen a few times. This sequence joins TRBV20-1 and TRBJ2-5; 7 positions agree with TRBD1. Germline loops: CDR1 DFQATT, CDR2 SNEGSKA (reference sequence). CDR3 length equals 17 residues. With 1 base clipped from V and 4 bases from J, the junction kept 15 bases outside the gene matches. The CDR3 loop reads CSARAGPGTDGRETQYF. CDR3 sequence (DNA): TGCAGTGCTAGAGCCGGACCCGGGACAGACGGCCGAGAGACCCAGTACTTC.

This clonotype was picked up a small number of times. The rearrangement uses TRBV10-2 and TRBJ1-5, with D hard to call. Germline V lookup: CDR1 WSHSY, CDR2 SAAADI. The V gene lost 10 bases and the J gene lost 0 bases, with 13 bases spanning the gap. CDR3 length: 14 amino acids. The CDR3 bases are TGCGCCACCAGAACCGGGGATAGCAATCAGCCCCAGCATTTT. It translates to CATRTGDSNQPQHF.

The V and J genes are TRBV19 and TRBJ1-2, with 8 positions matching TRBD1. V gave up 5 bases and J gave up 2 bases; unmatched junction bases: 7. Germline V gene sequence: CDR1 LNHDA, CDR2 SQIVND (reference sequence). The CDR3 is 15 amino acids. This CDR3 is CASSPRGQENYGYTF. For the CDR3, the DNA is TGTGCCAGTAGTCCCCGGGGACAGGAGAACTATGGCTACACCTTC.

This clonotype was counted many times. The rearrangement joins TRBV29-1 to TRBJ1-1; 7 positions agree with TRBD1. There are 16 residues in the CDR3. With V trimmed by 3 bases and J by 2 bases, 12 bases remained unmatched. Germline V CDR1 and CDR2: SQVTM, ANQGSEA. CDR3: CSVDGQVWDENTEAFF. In DNA, the CDR3 is TGCAGCGTTGACGGACAGGTATGGGATGAAAACACTGAAGCTTTCTTT.

There are many counts of this clonotype. The chain joins TRBV27 to TRBJ2-1; 10 positions match TRBD1. The CDR3 covers 13 residues. CDR1 is MNHEY, CDR2 SMNVEV, per germline (reference sequence). Unmatched junction bases numbered 0, after V lost 8 bases and J lost 2 bases. In DNA form, the CDR3 reads TGTGCCAGCGGACAGGGGGCCTACAATGAGCAGTTCTTC. Protein product: CASGQGAYNEQFF.